The 14 T cell receptor beta chains listed next were all sequenced from one sample in a study of T cells in Graves' hyperthyroidism and ophthalmopathy (dated by TCRdb to the late 2010s). Receptor amplification or capture employed multiplex PCR. For sequencing, an Illumina HiSeq 2000 was employed. The TCR beta CDR3 regions were amplified from RNA transcripts. The first round of RT-PCR for the TCR CDR3 was performed with the HTBI primer set and the Qiagen OneStep RT-PCR kit. TCRdb ran its own pipeline on the public reads, namely fastp trimming at Q25 and MiXCR clone calling, and kept in-frame beta chains. Rows matching on CDR3 protein sequence are summarized as one entry with the most common DNA and genes. Across this sample there are about 700,000 distinct CDR3 sequences, with roughly 45% seen only once. 6.5% to 9% of the sample comes from the top ten. Sample: peripheral blood or thyroid tissue (not recorded which). The receptors were gathered from an adult man with Graves' disease, either hyperthyroidism or ophthalmopathy (not recorded which).

This clonotype turned up a few times. The gene calls are TRBV7-8 and TRBJ1-5; no reliable D call. From germline, CDR1 is SGHVS and CDR2 FQNEAQ. Trimming took 5 bases from V and 1 from J, leaving 12 bases between them. The CDR3 has 15 residues. CDR3 DNA sequence: TGTGCCAGCAGCCAAAATTTGGAGAGCAATCAGCCCCAGCATTTT. It specifies CASSQNLESNQPQHF.

This clonotype was observed a handful of times. CDR3 in amino acids: CSAPGLAGGFHEQYF. The CDR3 nucleotides are TGCAGTGCTCCGGGACTAGCGGGAGGGTTCCACGAGCAGTACTTC. This chain uses TRBV20-1 with TRBJ2-7; TRBD2 agrees at 16 bases. The length of the CDR3 is 15 residues. With V trimmed by 5 bases and J by 5 bases, 6 bases remained unmatched. Germline values: CDR1 DFQATT, CDR2 SNEGSKA (reference sequence).

This clonotype was counted many times. The chain has TRBV19 and TRBJ2-6; D tentatively fits TRBD1 or TRBD2 (5 bases each). Trimming removed 3 bases from V and 5 bases from J, with 11 bases in between. The germline CDR1 and CDR2 sequences are LNHDA and SQIVND (reference sequence). The CDR3 consists of 15 residues. CDR3 nucleotides: TGTGCCAGTAGTATTAGAGGGGCTTGGGCCAACGTCCTGACTTTC. As protein: CASSIRGAWANVLTF.

This clonotype was seen more than once but under ten times. V gene TRBV29-1 combines with J gene TRBJ2-2, with D possibly TRBD1 on 5 matching bases. Germline V gene lookup returns CDR1 SQVTM and CDR2 ANQGSEA. V was cut by 2 bases and J by 4 bases, with 14 bases left in between. This CDR3 is built from 15 residues. The CDR3 spells CSVEKGAGSTGELFF. DNA for the CDR3: TGCAGCGTTGAAAAAGGGGCAGGGTCCACCGGGGAGCTGTTTTTT.

The table lists this clonotype with many counts. This rearrangement joins TRBV12-3 or TRBV12-4 to TRBJ1-1; D unclear. Deletions cut 7 bases from V and 3 bases from J, with 9 bases between. The CDR3 totals 12 residues. The CDR3 DNA sequence: TGTGCCAGCACGCCCTCTTACACTGAAGCTTTCTTT. This sequence encodes CASTPSYTEAFF.

On this clonotype: Sequence at one end of the junction differs from germline and may be a read error. The chain has TRBV10-3 and TRBJ2-2, with D possibly matching TRBD1 (6 bases). The CDR3 loop spans 17 amino acids. The germline CDR1 and CDR2 sequences are ENHRY and SYGVKD. The CDR3 sequence is CASSYTQGRIHTGELFF. CDR3 DNA sequence: TGTGCCAGCAGTTACACACAGGGACGGATTCACACCGGGGAGCTGTTTTTT.

As to this clonotype: The junction departs from the called germline gene at one end, perhaps through a read error. The chain links TRBV6-6 to TRBJ1-2; 9 bases fit TRBD1. CDR1 and CDR2 from the germline V gene are MNHNY and SVGAGI (reference sequence). The CDR3 consists of 15 residues. The CDR3, as DNA: TGTGCCAGCAGTGACTCGGGACAGGGTGAGGATGGCTACACCTTC. As protein: CASSDSGQGEDGYTF.

There are a few counts of this clonotype. The V call is TRBV20-1, the J call TRBJ2-7; a weak D match, TRBD2 (6 bases). This CDR3 region has 14 residues. Germline assignment: CDR1 DFQATT and CDR2 SNEGSKA (reference sequence). V shed 3 bases and J shed 0 bases, with 12 bases lying between them. CDR3 amino acids: CSASGSISSYEQYF. CDR3 nucleotide sequence: TGCAGTGCTAGCGGGAGTATCTCCTCCTACGAGCAGTACTTC.

This clonotype was detected only a few times. The chain combines TRBV6-5 with TRBJ1-1; D remains ambiguous. V lost 4 bases and J lost 6, with 9 bases in between. There are 12 residues in the CDR3. In germline, CDR1 is MNHEY, CDR2 SVGAGI. The CDR3 DNA follows: TGTGCCAGCAGTTTAACGGTTGCTGAAGCTTTCTTT. Translated: CASSLTVAEAFF.

The sample holds many counts of this clonotype. This chain joins TRBV2 and TRBJ1-1, with D tentatively TRBD1 (6 bases). V lost 4 bases, J lost 3 bases, and 12 bases lay in between. The CDR3 has 14 residues. CDR1 and CDR2 (germline): SNHLY, FYNNEI. The CDR3 DNA sequence: TGTGCCAGCAGTGCAAGTCCAGGGGACACTGAAGCTTTCTTT. Translating it yields CASSASPGDTEAFF.

This clonotype has a count of ten or more. The rearrangement links TRBV7-9 to TRBJ1-2; 7 bases fit TRBD1. The CDR3 loop spans 13 amino acids. Germline CDR1 and CDR2: SEHNR and FQNEAQ (reference sequence). The V and J ends lost 4 bases and 6 bases, in that order; junction bases with no gene match: 5. The CDR3 region has the DNA TGTGCCAGCAGCTCGCAGGGGGTAGATGGCTACACCTTC. Its translation: CASSSQGVDGYTF. Full variable domain (outside the CDR3, taken from reference TRBV7-9 and TRBJ1-2): DTGVSQNPRHKITKRGQNVTFRCDPISEHNRLYWYRQTLGQGPEFLTYFQNEAQLEKSRLLSDRFSAERPKGSFSTLEIQRTEQGDSAMYLCASSSQGVDGYTFGSGTRLTVV.

This clonotype has a count of ten or more. V gene TRBV6-5 combines with J gene TRBJ2-7, with D possibly TRBD1 on 6 matching bases. CDR1 and CDR2 from the germline V gene are MNHEY and SVGAGI. The CDR3 is made up of 10 amino acids. V was trimmed by 10 bases and J by 12 bases, leaving 16 bases between them. The CDR3 region is CATGQLERYF. The CDR3 region has the DNA TGTGCCACAGGACAGCTAGAAAGGTACTTC.

In regard to this clonotype: A much larger clone is a single base away; this may be a read error. The chain combines TRBV10-3 with TRBJ1-1, with TRBD1 as a possible D gene (5 bases). With 1 base removed from V and 5 bases from J, the gap between germline ends came to 14 bases. The CDR3 runs 15 residues. The germline V gene encodes CDR1 ENHRY and CDR2 SYGVKD. CDR3 protein: CAISELGESLTEAFF. In DNA, the CDR3 is TGTGCCATCAGTGAGTTGGGGGAGTCGTTAACTGAAGCTTTCTTT.

The chain is built from TRBV20-1 and TRBJ2-5; the match to TRBD2 covers 12 bases. V dropped 5 bases and J dropped 2; count of bases not matched to a gene: 9. The CDR3 has 16 amino acids. Germline loops: CDR1 DFQATT, CDR2 SNEGSKA (reference sequence). The CDR3 DNA follows: TGCAGTGCTCTCGGACTAGCGGGACAGCCACAAGAGACCCAGTACTTC. Translated, it gives CSALGLAGQPQETQYF.